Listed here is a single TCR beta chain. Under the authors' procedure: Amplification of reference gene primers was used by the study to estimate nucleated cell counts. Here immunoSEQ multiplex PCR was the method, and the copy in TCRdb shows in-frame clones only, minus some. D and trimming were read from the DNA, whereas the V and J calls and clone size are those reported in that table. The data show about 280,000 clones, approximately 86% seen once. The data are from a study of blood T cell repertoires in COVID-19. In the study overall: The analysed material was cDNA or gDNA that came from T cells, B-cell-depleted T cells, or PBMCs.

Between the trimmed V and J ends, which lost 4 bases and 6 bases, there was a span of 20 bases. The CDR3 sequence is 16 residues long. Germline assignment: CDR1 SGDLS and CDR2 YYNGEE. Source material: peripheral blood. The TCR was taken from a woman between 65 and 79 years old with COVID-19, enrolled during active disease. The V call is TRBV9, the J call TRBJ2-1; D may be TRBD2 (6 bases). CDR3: CASSPLSGDFPNEQFF. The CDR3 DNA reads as TGTGCCAGCAGCCCGCTTAGCGGCGATTTCCCCAATGAGCAGTTCTTC.